The 32 T cell receptor beta chains reported below all come from one sample, sequenced in a study of response to subunit inactivated influenza vaccine. From the RT-PCR reads, TCRdb called clonotypes with MiXCR, one entry per CDR3 protein. The table includes fewer than 700,000 distinct CDR3 sequences, about an eighth detected once. Sequenced here: PBMCs from blood, sampled 45 days after vaccination. The receptors derive from a man aged 50 to 59 who received an inactivated influenza vaccine.

Ten or more counts support this clonotype. This rearrangement joins TRBV7-2 to TRBJ1-5; D possibly corresponds to TRBD1 (6 bases). Germline V gene sequence: CDR1 SGHTA, CDR2 FQGNSA. The ends were cut back, 4 bases at V and 9 bases at J, with 13 bases in the middle. This CDR3 is built from 13 residues. CDR3 nucleotides: TGTGCCAGCAGCTCGGACAGTTTGGGGCCCCAGCATTTT. It is translated as CASSSDSLGPQHF.

This sequence joins TRBV7-2 and TRBJ2-5, with TRBD1 as a possible D gene (6 bases). In germline, CDR1 is SGHTA, CDR2 FQGNSA. V lost 1 base and J lost 7, with 10 bases in between. This CDR3 is 13 amino acids long. The CDR3, as DNA: TGTGCCAGCAGCTTAGACAGGGACGGGACCCAGTACTTC. Amino acid sequence: CASSLDRDGTQYF.

The V and J genes are TRBV7-2 and TRBJ2-3; TRBD2 aligns across 8 bases. The V gene end was trimmed by 3 bases and the J gene end by 2 bases; junction bases not matched to a gene: 10. Germline-derived CDR1 and CDR2 are SGHTA and FQGNSA. This CDR3 is built from 17 residues. The CDR3 reads CASSLSFQRGTTDTQYF. Written as DNA, the CDR3 is TGTGCCAGCAGCTTGTCTTTTCAGCGGGGGACCACAGATACGCAGTATTTT.

This clonotype was detected only a few times. CDR3 sequence: CASSLALDHQETQYF. The CDR3 DNA sequence: TGCGCCAGCAGCTTGGCCTTGGACCATCAAGAGACCCAGTACTTC. This chain connects TRBV5-1 to TRBJ2-5; D ambiguous. V shed 0 bases and J shed 2 bases, with 11 bases lying between them. Germline V lookup: CDR1 SGHRS, CDR2 YFSETQ. CDR3 size: 15 residues. Full variable domain (rest looked up from reference TRBV5-1 and TRBJ2-5): KAGVTQTPRYLIKTRGQQVTLSCSPISGHRSVSWYQQTPGQGLQFLFEYFSETQRNKGNFPGRFSGRQFSNSRSEMNVSTLELGDSALYLCASSLALDHQETQYFGPGTRLLVL.

The rearrangement joins TRBV4-3 to TRBJ2-1; possible D gene TRBD2, 7 bases. The CDR3 runs to 16 residues. Looked up from germline, CDR1 is LGHNA and CDR2 is YSLEER. V dropped 0 bases and J dropped 3 bases, with 12 bases sitting between them. CDR3 nucleotides: TGCGCCAGCAGCCAAGAATTCGGGGGGCGCTACAATGAGCAGTTCTTC. Translated, it gives CASSQEFGGRYNEQFF.

The gene calls are TRBV3-1 and TRBJ2-2; D possibly corresponds to TRBD1 (6 bases). This CDR3 spans 17 amino acids. V lost 3 bases and J 5 bases, leaving 19 bases between the germline ends. Germline lookup yields CDR1 LGHDT and CDR2 YNNKEL (reference sequence). The CDR3 reads CASSQFGARGPTGELFF. CDR3 DNA sequence: TGTGCCAGCAGCCAGTTTGGCGCCAGGGGCCCAACCGGGGAGCTGTTTTTT. Together with reference TRBV3-1 and TRBJ2-2, the CDR3 gives the full variable domain: DTAVSQTPKYLVTQMGNDKSIKCEQNLGHDTMYWYKQDSKKFLKIMFSYNNKELIINETVPNRFSPKSPDKAHLNLHINSLELGDSAVYFCASSQFGARGPTGELFFGEGSRLTVL.

The sample holds many counts of this clonotype. This chain joins TRBV7-2 and TRBJ2-5; D not certain. Germline V gives CDR1 SGHTA, CDR2 FQGNSA. Trimming pared 1 base from V and 2 bases from J, leaving 14 bases between. The length of the CDR3 is 16 residues. The CDR3 spells CASSLDAGRIQETQYF. CDR3 DNA: TGTGCCAGCAGCTTAGACGCTGGACGCATACAAGAGACCCAGTACTTC.

The chain links TRBV5-1 to TRBJ2-7; perhaps TRBD2 as D (6 bases). Between the trimmed V and J ends, which lost 2 bases and 2 bases, there was a span of 14 bases. Germline V gene data show CDR1 as SGHRS and CDR2 as YFSETQ. The CDR3 runs 15 residues. The CDR3 reads CASSFFAGTTYEQYF. In nucleotides, the CDR3 is TGCGCCAGCAGCTTTTTCGCGGGAACCACCTACGAGCAGTACTTC.

The chain employs TRBV3-1 and TRBJ2-1; the match to TRBD2 covers 11 bases. Germline-derived CDR1 and CDR2 are LGHDT and YNNKEL (reference sequence). V was pared by 1 base and J by 10 bases, with 6 bases of the junction left unmatched. The CDR3 sequence is 15 residues long. CDR3 amino acids: CASSQGLAGTGEQFF. The CDR3 coding sequence is TGTGCCAGCAGCCAAGGACTAGCGGGGACTGGAGAGCAGTTCTTC.

This clonotype was found a few times. The rearrangement links TRBV24-1 to TRBJ2-7; 7 nucleotides line up with TRBD1. V was clipped by 7 bases and J by 5 bases; unmatched bases: 7. Germline CDR1 and CDR2: KGHDR and SFDVKD. The CDR3 is made up of 13 amino acids. The CDR3 sequence: CATSRDSLDEQYF. CDR3 in DNA: TGTGCCACCAGCAGGGACAGCCTAGACGAGCAGTACTTC.

The chain uses TRBV24-1 and TRBJ2-3, with D possibly being TRBD1 or TRBD2 (6 bases each). Between the trimmed V and J ends, which lost 2 bases and 4 bases, there was a span of 18 bases. CDR3 size: 17 residues. Germline assignment: CDR1 KGHDR and CDR2 SFDVKD. The CDR3 reads CATSDSPGLGAPDTQYF. In DNA, the CDR3 is TGTGCCACCAGTGATTCTCCGGGACTGGGGGCCCCAGATACGCAGTATTTT.

This clonotype was found a few times. The CDR3 sequence: CASSIQEGGPYEQYF. The CDR3 DNA reads as TGCGCCAGCAGCATTCAGGAGGGAGGCCCCTACGAGCAGTACTTC. The chain uses TRBV5-1 and TRBJ2-7, with D perhaps TRBD2 (6 bases). In germline, CDR1 is SGHRS, CDR2 YFSETQ. The ends were cut back, 4 bases at V and 2 bases at J, with 16 bases in the middle. The CDR3 extends over 15 amino acids.

The CDR3 loop is CASSARPSGYYYEQYF. The CDR3, as DNA: TGTGCCAGCAGCGCCCGCCCTAGCGGGTACTACTACGAGCAGTACTTC. The chain joins TRBV3-1 to TRBJ2-7; 8 bases align to TRBD2. This CDR3 is built from 16 residues. Per germline, CDR1 LGHDT and CDR2 YNNKEL (reference sequence). V was clipped by 5 bases and J by 3 bases; unmatched bases: 12.

This clonotype was picked up many times. The chain uses TRBV12-3 or TRBV12-4 and TRBJ2-5; 7 nucleotides agree with TRBD1. Trimming at V came to 4 bases and at J to 3 bases, leaving 8 bases not matched to a gene. The CDR3 covers 15 residues. CDR3 nucleotide sequence: TGTGCCAGCAGTTCCCGACAGGGAATAAAAGAGACCCAGTACTTC. Translated, it gives CASSSRQGIKETQYF.

CDR3: CASSLGAPRDGYTF. The DNA of the CDR3 is TGCGCCAGCAGCTTGGGGGCACCCCGAGATGGCTACACCTTC. The chain has TRBV5-1 and TRBJ1-2; D gene uncertain. V lost 0 bases and J lost 6, with 12 bases in between. Per germline, CDR1 SGHRS and CDR2 YFSETQ. This CDR3 is built from 14 residues.

This rearrangement joins TRBV18 to TRBJ2-3, with TRBD2 matching over 11 bases. Germline trimming cut 2 bases from V and 2 bases from J; bases unmatched to any gene: 12. Looked up from germline, CDR1 is KGHSH and CDR2 is LQKENI. The CDR3 extends over 19 amino acids. CDR3 amino acids: CASSPGLLGLAEVTDTQYF. CDR3 DNA: TGTGCCAGCTCACCAGGCCTCCTGGGACTAGCGGAGGTCACAGATACGCAGTATTTT.

The genes are TRBV14 and TRBJ2-1; 15 nucleotides agree with TRBD2. The CDR3 consists of 19 residues. The junction had 6 bases not matched to a gene; V was cut back by 1 base and J by 2 bases. Looked up from germline, CDR1 is SGHDN and CDR2 is FVKESK. The CDR3 DNA is TGTGCCAGCAGCCAAGGCGGGACTAGCGGGGGGCCCGCCTACAATGAGCAGTTCTTC. It translates to CASSQGGTSGGPAYNEQFF.

This chain joins TRBV4-3 and TRBJ1-3; tentative D call: TRBD1 (6 bases). Germline V gives CDR1 LGHNA, CDR2 YSLEER. V shed 0 bases and J shed 2 bases, with 11 bases lying between them. This CDR3 region has 16 residues. The CDR3: CASSQDGGLAGNTIYF. The CDR3 coding sequence is TGCGCCAGCAGCCAAGATGGGGGGCTTGCTGGAAACACCATATATTTT.

This clonotype was seen repeatedly, ten times or more. The rearrangement uses TRBV15 and TRBJ2-5; D is possibly TRBD1 (6 bases). Per the germline V gene, CDR1 is LNHNV and CDR2 is YYDKDF (reference sequence). The V and J ends lost 1 base and 2 bases respectively, with 11 bases between them. CDR3 length equals 15 residues. The CDR3 coding sequence is TGTGCCACCAGCAGAGCCGGGACACCTCAAGAGACCCAGTACTTC. It encodes CATSRAGTPQETQYF.

This chain links TRBV5-1 with TRBJ2-1; tentative D call: TRBD2 (5 bases). CDR3 length: 14 amino acids. Per germline, CDR1 SGHRS and CDR2 YFSETQ. The V gene lost 4 bases and the J gene lost 7 bases, with 15 bases spanning the gap. CDR3 in DNA: TGCGCCAGCAGCGCCGGAGGCTTGAGGAATGAGCAGTTCTTC. Translation gives CASSAGGLRNEQFF.

This clonotype was counted ten times or more. This rearrangement joins TRBV7-2 to TRBJ2-1, with 8 bases aligning to TRBD2. V shed 5 bases and J 3 bases; nucleotides not matched to a gene: 6. Germline V gene data show CDR1 as SGHTA and CDR2 as FQGNSA. This CDR3 has 15 amino acids. DNA of the CDR3: TGTGCCAGCAGCAAGACCGGGACTAGCTACAATGAGCAGTTCTTC. Translating it yields CASSKTGTSYNEQFF.

J is TRBJ1-2 and V is TRBV18; the match to TRBD1 covers 12 bases. The CDR3 extends over 16 amino acids. Trimming cost V 6 bases and J 3 bases; bases outside gene matches: 8. CDR1 is KGHSH, CDR2 LQKENI, per germline. The CDR3 protein is CASSLGTGGADYGYTF. The CDR3 DNA sequence: TGTGCCAGCTCCCTCGGGACAGGGGGCGCCGACTATGGCTACACCTTC.

This clonotype appeared many times. The rearrangement links TRBV15 to TRBJ2-1; 8 bases are a match to TRBD2. The ends lost 2 bases at V and 10 bases at J; junction bases unmatched: 16. The germline V gene encodes CDR1 LNHNV and CDR2 YYDKDF (reference sequence). This CDR3 has 17 residues. The CDR3 DNA reads TGTGCCACCAGCAGACGTACCGGGACTAGGTCCCCCGCGGAGCAGTTCTTC. It codes for CATSRRTGTRSPAEQFF.

The J gene is TRBJ1-1, the V gene TRBV7-2; the D gene is possibly TRBD1 (5 bases). The CDR3 sequence is 13 residues long. Germline-derived CDR1 and CDR2 are SGHTA and FQGNSA. V was cut by 5 bases and J by 8 bases, with 15 bases left in between. In DNA form, the CDR3 reads TGTGCCAGCAGCCTACAGGTCCGGGGGGAAGCTTTCTTT. It encodes CASSLQVRGEAFF.

At least ten counts were recorded for this clonotype. The chain recombines TRBV12-3 or TRBV12-4 with TRBJ1-3, with 7 bases that match TRBD1. The CDR3 spans 16 residues. Germline trimming cut 2 bases from V and 0 bases from J; bases unmatched to any gene: 4. The CDR3 region has the DNA TGTGCCAGCAGTTTATGGGCAGGGGGCTCTGGAAACACCATATATTTT. It is translated as CASSLWAGGSGNTIYF.

This clonotype was observed many times. V is TRBV6-1 and J is TRBJ1-1; TRBD1 aligns across 7 bases. The CDR3 loop spans 13 amino acids. Trimming at V came to 6 bases and at J to 2 bases, leaving 3 bases not matched to a gene. The germline gives CDR1 MNHNS, CDR2 SASEGT. CDR3 region: CASSRQGNTEAFF. CDR3 nucleotide sequence: TGTGCCAGCAGCCGACAGGGAAACACTGAAGCTTTCTTT.

CDR3 sequence reads: CASTTSSNTGELFF. DNA of the CDR3: TGCGCCAGCACTACGTCTTCGAACACCGGGGAGCTGTTTTTT. The chain is built from TRBV5-1 and TRBJ2-2; D remains unclear. Germline V gene data show CDR1 as SGHRS and CDR2 as YFSETQ. Between the trimmed V and J ends, which lost 6 bases and 0 bases, there was a span of 9 bases. This CDR3 is 14 amino acids long.

This chain connects TRBV2 to TRBJ1-5; no firm D call. V lost 4 bases to trimming and J lost 0 bases, with 10 bases between them. CDR3 size: 15 residues. In germline, CDR1 is SNHLY, CDR2 FYNNEI. The CDR3 here is CASSVGLYSNQPQHF. The CDR3 nucleotides are TGTGCCAGCAGTGTAGGTTTGTATAGCAATCAGCCCCAGCATTTT.

This clonotype was observed many times. This chain joins TRBV20-1 and TRBJ1-4; tentative D call: TRBD1 (5 bases). The CDR3 length is 12 residues. Germline lookup yields CDR1 DFQATT and CDR2 SNEGSKA (reference sequence). CDR3 residues: CSAAGGGEKLFF. The CDR3 coding sequence is TGCAGCGCCGCCGGGGGGGGTGAAAAACTGTTTTTT.

This clonotype was counted ten times or more. The rearrangement links TRBV6-2 or TRBV6-3 to TRBJ2-7; 7 bases align to TRBD2. Looked up from germline, CDR1 is MNHEY and CDR2 is SVGEGT. CDR3 size: 16 residues. Trimming took 6 bases from V and 3 from J; bases not matched to a gene: 14. The CDR3 is CASSQIVLQRDYEQYF. The CDR3 nucleotides are TGTGCCAGCAGCCAAATCGTTCTCCAGCGGGACTACGAGCAGTACTTC.

The V call is TRBV27, the J call TRBJ1-4; 10 positions agree with TRBD1. The J segment lost 7 bases and the V segment lost 2 bases, leaving 10 bases of the junction unmatched. The CDR3 totals 17 residues. Germline V lookup: CDR1 MNHEY, CDR2 SMNVEV (reference sequence). DNA for the CDR3: TGTGCCAGCAGTTTAAGTACTCGACAGGGGGCGGTTGAAAAACTGTTTTTT. It codes for CASSLSTRQGAVEKLFF.

In its sample, this clonotype was seen a few times. The CDR3 region has the DNA TGTGCCAGCAGACCTGGACTCCGGGACAGGGTCGAGACCCAGTACTTC. It translates to CASRPGLRDRVETQYF. The V and J genes are TRBV6-1 and TRBJ2-5, with 9 bases aligning to TRBD1. This CDR3 is 16 amino acids long. Germline V CDR1 and CDR2: MNHNS, SASEGT. The J segment lost 5 bases and the V segment lost 6 bases, leaving 13 bases of the junction unmatched.